This T cell receptor beta chain is from a study of response to subunit inactivated influenza vaccine. General study points: Authors suggested few new T cells are recruited by each seasonal influenza vaccination.

CDR1 SGHRS and CDR2 YFSETQ come from the germline V gene. V was clipped by 3 bases and J by 7 bases, with 8 bases between them. The CDR3 length is 11 residues. This clonotype was recorded at least ten times. Its matching antigen is unknown. From the RT-PCR reads, TCRdb called clonotypes with MiXCR, one entry per CDR3 protein. The data contain approximately 490,000 distinct CDR3 sequences, around 7.9% of them singletons. The clonotype originates from a man in his fifties or sixties who received an inactivated influenza vaccine. J is TRBJ2-7 and V is TRBV5-1; a weak D match, TRBD1 (6 bases). The material sequenced was PBMCs from blood, taken less than 30 months after vaccination. CDR3 coding DNA: TGCGCCAGCAGCTCTCAGGGGGAGCAGTACTTC. Translated: CASSSQGEQYF.